Listed below are T cell receptor beta chains from one sample, sequenced in a study of T-cell reconstitution after alpha-beta-depleted transplantation in children. Via MiXCR, TCRdb re-called the PCR reads, giving one row per CDR3 protein. Here the sample spans some 490,000 distinct CDR3 sequences, roughly an eighth being singletons. The source was PBMCs from the stem cell graft donor, collected from the stem cell graft. These receptors originate from a human donor who donated a stem cell graft to a child with combined immunodeficiency. The CDR3 runs from the conserved cysteine through the conserved F or W. A D gene is named only where the DNA matches it firmly. Some rows have no size entry. The others give once, few or many, or a class for an expanded clone.

d_call,j_call,v_call,clone_size,cdr3_aa,cdr3_nt
TRBD2,TRBJ2-1,TRBV30,few,CAFSGRARDEQFF,TGTGCCTTTAGCGGGAGGGCCAGGGATGAGCAGTTCTTC
-,TRBJ2-1,TRBV24-1,many,CATSRGARNEQFF,TGTGCCACCAGCCGGGGGGCCAGAAATGAGCAGTTCTTC
TRBD2,TRBJ2-1,TRBV5-1,-,CASSWGLAGGGEQFF,TGCGCCAGCAGCTGGGGACTAGCGGGAGGGGGTGAGCAGTTCTTC
-,TRBJ2-1,TRBV24-1,many,CATSDPRTEDANEQFF,TGTGCCACCAGTGATCCAAGGACAGAGGACGCCAATGAGCAGTTCTTC
-,TRBJ1-6,TRBV7-2,many,CASSPAGSYNSPLHF,TGTGCCAGCAGCCCGGCCGGCAGCTATAATTCACCCCTCCACTTT
-,TRBJ2-7,TRBV29-1,-,CSVADSSYEQYF,TGCAGCGTCGCGGACAGCTCCTACGAGCAGTACTTC
TRBD1,TRBJ2-1,TRBV7-9,few,CASSLAQQGVDEQFF,TGTGCCAGCAGCTTAGCGCAACAGGGGGTCGATGAGCAGTTCTTC
-,TRBJ2-3,TRBV2,-,CASLTSADTQYF,TGTGCCAGCTTAACTAGTGCAGATACGCAGTATTTT
TRBD1,TRBJ2-1,TRBV9,many,CASSFAGTGGRDEQFF,TGTGCCAGCAGCTTCGCCGGGACAGGGGGCAGGGATGAGCAGTTCTTC
-,TRBJ2-7,TRBV29-1,-,CSVESTSYEQYF,TGCAGCGTAGAGAGTACTTCCTACGAGCAGTACTTC
TRBD2,TRBJ2-1,TRBV7-8,once,CASSPHLGGSRNEQFF,TGTGCCAGCAGCCCCCATCTGGGAGGGAGCCGGAATGAGCAGTTCTTC
-,TRBJ1-2,TRBV10-3,many,CAIRERDEGYYGYTF,TGTGCCATCAGGGAACGGGACGAGGGATATTATGGCTACACCTTC
-,TRBJ2-7,TRBV12-3/TRBV12-4,-,CASAVASSYEQYF,TGTGCCAGCGCGGTCGCCAGCTCCTACGAGCAGTACTTC
TRBD2,TRBJ2-2,TRBV20-1,-,CSAREPGLAGEGELFF,TGCAGTGCTAGAGAACCGGGACTAGCGGGAGAGGGGGAGCTGTTTTTT
-,TRBJ2-5,TRBV20-1,many,CSAQHQETQYF,TGCAGTGCTCAGCACCAAGAGACCCAGTACTTC
-,TRBJ2-1,TRBV10-3,few,CAISERERSYNEQFF,TGTGCCATCAGTGAGCGGGAGAGGTCCTACAATGAGCAGTTCTTC
TRBD2,TRBJ2-2,TRBV5-5,-,CASSFRTSGDTGELFF,TGTGCCAGCAGCTTTCGGACTAGCGGAGACACCGGGGAGCTGTTTTTT
TRBD1,TRBJ1-1,TRBV5-5,-,CASSLDGTGEAFF,TGTGCCAGCAGCTTGGACGGGACAGGGGAAGCTTTCTTT
-,TRBJ2-5,TRBV7-3,-,CASSLPFRGTSQETQYF,TGTGCCAGCAGCTTACCGTTTCGGGGGACATCGCAAGAGACCCAGTACTTC
-,TRBJ2-7,TRBV30,-,CAWGTRERYEQYF,TGTGCCTGGGGTACTCGGGAGCGCTACGAGCAGTACTTC
TRBD1,TRBJ2-5,TRBV6-8,many,CASSKGQGQETQYF,TGTGCCAGCAGTAAGGGACAGGGCCAAGAGACCCAGTATTTC
-,TRBJ2-5,TRBV20-1,-,CSAREVVRGETQYF,TGCAGTGCTAGAGAGGTCGTCAGAGGAGAGACCCAGTACTTC
TRBD1,TRBJ2-3,TRBV10-3,many,CAISESTGVGTDTQYF,TGTGCCATCAGTGAGTCGACAGGGGTAGGCACAGATACGCAGTATTTT
-,TRBJ2-3,TRBV5-1,-,CASSVSGTPSTDTQYF,TGCGCCAGCAGCGTTTCCGGGACACCTAGCACAGATACGCAGTATTTT
TRBD1,TRBJ1-1,TRBV18,-,CASSPPDRGAFF,TGTGCCAGCTCACCCCCGGACAGGGGGGCTTTCTTT
-,TRBJ2-1,TRBV12-3/TRBV12-4,-,CASSLTRGIVNEQFF,TGTGCCAGCAGTTTGACGAGGGGTATTGTCAATGAGCAGTTCTTC
-,TRBJ2-1,TRBV6-2/TRBV6-3,-,CASSYSRWGESSYNEQFF,TGTGCCAGCAGTTACTCTAGATGGGGGGAGAGCTCCTACAATGAGCAGTTCTTC
-,TRBJ2-3,TRBV6-5,-,CASSYPDRPYTDTQYF,TGTGCCAGCAGTTACCCCGACAGGCCCTACACAGATACGCAGTATTTT
TRBD2,TRBJ2-3,TRBV12-3/TRBV12-4,many,CASGPVSGGTDTQYF,TGTGCCAGCGGTCCGGTTAGCGGGGGCACAGATACGCAGTATTTT
-,TRBJ2-5,TRBV6-5,-,CASSADQETQYF,TGTGCCAGTAGCGCCGACCAAGAGACCCAGTACTTC
-,TRBJ1-2,TRBV6-5,few,CASSYKTGTMGYTF,TGTGCCAGCAGTTACAAGACCGGGACGATGGGCTACACCTTC
-,TRBJ2-2,TRBV5-6,-,CASSLRVGVLNTGELFF,TGTGCCAGCAGCTTGCGGGTGGGGGTCTTGAACACCGGGGAGCTGTTTTTT
-,TRBJ2-1,TRBV5-1,few,CASSVELSGHNNEQFF,TGCGCCAGCAGCGTCGAGTTGAGCGGACATAACAATGAGCAGTTCTTC
-,TRBJ1-4,TRBV3-1,-,CASSQVRGRNEKLFF,TGTGCCAGCAGCCAAGTTAGGGGACGAAATGAAAAACTGTTTTTT
-,TRBJ2-5,TRBV7-6,-,CASSLALGSETQYF,TGTGCCAGCAGCTTAGCTCTGGGGAGTGAGACCCAGTACTTC
-,TRBJ2-3,TRBV30,-,CAWSTNLNTDTQYF,TGTGCCTGGAGTACCAATCTGAACACAGATACGCAGTATTTT
-,TRBJ2-2,TRBV9,-,CASSVQDAGELFF,TGTGCCAGCAGCGTACAGGACGCCGGGGAGCTGTTTTTT
-,TRBJ2-3,TRBV3-1,-,CASSHDLSGADTQYF,TGTGCCAGCAGCCATGATCTATCGGGGGCAGATACGCAGTATTTT
-,TRBJ2-1,TRBV2,few,CASVLARALNEQFF,TGTGCCAGTGTACTCGCGCGTGCTTTGAATGAGCAGTTCTTC
-,TRBJ2-3,TRBV29-1,few,CSVEEGPRTDTQYF,TGCAGCGTTGAGGAAGGACCCCGGACAGATACGCAGTATTTT
-,TRBJ2-5,TRBV6-2/TRBV6-3,-,CASSYSIVGGPDGYQETQYF,TGTGCCAGCAGTTACTCGATAGTGGGGGGTCCAGACGGCTACCAAGAGACCCAGTACTTC
-,TRBJ2-7,TRBV10-3,-,CAISESAVGRTSSEQYF,TGTGCCATCAGTGAGTCAGCTGTAGGACGGACCTCTAGTGAGCAGTACTTC
-,TRBJ2-1,TRBV29-1,few,CSVGRSNEQFF,TGCAGCGTAGGCAGGAGCAATGAGCAGTTCTTC
TRBD2,TRBJ2-3,TRBV3-1,-,CASSQETSGRYTQYF,TGTGCCAGCAGCCAAGAAACTAGCGGGAGATATACGCAGTATTTT
TRBD1,TRBJ2-3,TRBV6-1,-,CASRTGGADTQYF,TGTGCCAGCAGGACAGGGGGGGCAGATACGCAGTATTTT
-,TRBJ2-1,TRBV5-1,many,CASSIRENEQFF,TGCGCCAGCAGTATTCGGGAGAATGAGCAGTTCTTC
-,TRBJ2-2,TRBV29-1,-,CSVDHTGELFF,TGCAGCGTTGACCACACCGGGGAGCTGTTTTTT
TRBD2,TRBJ2-1,TRBV24-1,many,CATSDSTSGSPNEQFF,TGTGCCACCAGTGACTCTACTAGCGGGAGTCCCAATGAGCAGTTCTTC